This is a list of T cell receptor beta chains from one sample in a study of blood T cells in healthy people across ages. MiXCR, run by TCRdb on the 5' RACE reads, gives a single entry per CDR3 protein. This repertoire shows more than 1,400,000 distinct CDR3 sequences, approximately 38% found once; its top ten account for 7.9%. Sequencing was performed on blood. These receptors came from a woman aged 18-29 years in good health. Each CDR3 is given with its conserved first and last residue. D genes are given only for firm matches. Expanded clones get a size class; other rows say once, few or many, or leave the size out.

abundance: -
d_gene: TRBD2
v_gene: TRBV20-1
len: 12
j_gene: TRBJ2-7
CDR3aa: CSAHSGRDEQYF
CDR3nt: TGCAGTGCTCATAGCGGGAGGGACGAGCAGTACTTC

abundance: -
d_gene: -
v_gene: TRBV5-1
len: 15
j_gene: TRBJ1-6
CDR3aa: CASSLEAGFNSPLHF
CDR3nt: TGCGCCAGCAGCTTGGAAGCGGGTTTTAATTCACCCCTCCACTTT

abundance: -
d_gene: -
v_gene: TRBV12-3/TRBV12-4
len: 11
j_gene: TRBJ2-1
CDR3aa: CASSACNEQFF
CDR3nt: TGTGCCAGCAGCGCGTGCAATGAGCAGTTCTTC

abundance: -
d_gene: TRBD2
v_gene: TRBV27
len: 16
j_gene: TRBJ2-1
CDR3aa: CASSIGTSTSYNEQFF
CDR3nt: TGTGCCAGCAGTATCGGGACTAGCACTTCCTACAATGAGCAGTTCTTC

abundance: -
d_gene: -
v_gene: TRBV20-1
len: 13
j_gene: TRBJ2-3
CDR3aa: CSRGGRGGDTQYF
CDR3nt: TGCAGTCGAGGGGGGAGGGGGGGAGATACGCAGTATTTT

abundance: -
d_gene: TRBD1
v_gene: TRBV11-1
len: 15
j_gene: TRBJ2-5
CDR3aa: CASNPRDRGYNEQYF
CDR3nt: TGTGCCAGCAACCCAAGGGACAGGGGCTACAATGAGCAGTACTTC

abundance: -
d_gene: -
v_gene: TRBV7-9
len: 17
j_gene: TRBJ1-1
CDR3aa: CASSSTGTLRQGTEAFF
CDR3nt: TGTGCCAGCAGCTCTACCGGGACCCTCAGACAAGGGACTGAAGCTTTCTTT

abundance: -
d_gene: -
v_gene: TRBV6-1
len: 16
j_gene: TRBJ2-1
CDR3aa: CASLYPGGDRYNEQFF
CDR3nt: TGTGCCAGCCTGTACCCCGGAGGGGACCGCTACAATGAGCAGTTCTTC

abundance: few
d_gene: TRBD1
v_gene: TRBV7-2
len: 14
j_gene: TRBJ2-7
CDR3aa: CASSLGTGVDEQYF
CDR3nt: TGTGCCAGCAGCTTAGGGACAGGGGTCGACGAGCAGTACTTC

abundance: -
d_gene: -
v_gene: TRBV11-1
len: 13
j_gene: TRBJ2-1
CDR3aa: CASSPGMHNEQFF
CDR3nt: TGTGCCAGCAGCCCCGGGATGCACAATGAGCAGTTCTTC

abundance: few
d_gene: TRBD2
v_gene: TRBV24-1
len: 12
j_gene: TRBJ2-7
CDR3aa: CATTGTSELQYF
CDR3nt: TGTGCCACCACGGGGACTAGCGAGTTGCAGTACTTC

abundance: -
d_gene: -
v_gene: TRBV20-1
len: 12
j_gene: TRBJ1-1
CDR3aa: CSVGGGDTEAFF
CDR3nt: TGCAGTGTGGGGGGTGGTGACACTGAAGCTTTCTTT

abundance: few
d_gene: -
v_gene: TRBV20-1
len: 14
j_gene: TRBJ2-2
CDR3aa: CSASMGSNTGELFF
CDR3nt: TGCAGTGCTAGTATGGGTTCGAACACCGGGGAGCTGTTTTTT

abundance: -
d_gene: -
v_gene: TRBV12-3/TRBV12-4
len: 15
j_gene: TRBJ2-1
CDR3aa: CASSSPGGTYNEQFF
CDR3nt: TGTGCCAGCAGTTCCCCCGGCGGAACCTACAATGAGCAGTTCTTC

abundance: -
d_gene: TRBD2
v_gene: TRBV7-9
len: 16
j_gene: TRBJ2-5
CDR3aa: CASSLAVAGGQETQYF
CDR3nt: TGTGCCAGCAGCTTAGCGGTAGCGGGAGGCCAAGAGACCCAGTACTTC

abundance: -
d_gene: TRBD2
v_gene: TRBV5-1
len: 15
j_gene: TRBJ2-7
CDR3aa: CASSMTSGASYEQYF
CDR3nt: TGCGCCAGCAGCATGACTAGCGGGGCGTCCTACGAGCAGTACTTC

abundance: -
d_gene: -
v_gene: TRBV25-1
len: 17
j_gene: TRBJ2-7
CDR3aa: CASSSQEGWSSYNEQYF
CDR3nt: TGTGCCAGCAGTTCCCAAGAAGGGTGGAGCTCCTACAATGAGCAGTACTTC

abundance: -
d_gene: -
v_gene: TRBV7-9
len: 14
j_gene: TRBJ2-7
CDR3aa: CTSSLGDGTYEQYF
CDR3nt: TGTACCAGCAGCTTAGGGGATGGGACTTACGAGCAGTACTTC

abundance: few
d_gene: TRBD2
v_gene: TRBV6-2/TRBV6-3
len: 15
j_gene: TRBJ2-1
CDR3aa: CASSARTSSLPEQFF
CDR3nt: TGTGCCAGCAGTGCAAGGACTAGCTCCCTCCCCGAGCAGTTCTTC

abundance: -
d_gene: TRBD2
v_gene: TRBV28
len: 15
j_gene: TRBJ2-7
CDR3aa: CASSLKRAGSYEQYF
CDR3nt: TGTGCCAGCAGTTTAAAACGAGCGGGGTCCTACGAGCAGTACTTC

abundance: few
d_gene: -
v_gene: TRBV5-1
len: 13
j_gene: TRBJ2-7
CDR3aa: CASSFGGPNEQYF
CDR3nt: TGCGCCAGCAGCTTTGGGGGGCCAAACGAGCAGTACTTC

abundance: -
d_gene: -
v_gene: TRBV2
len: 14
j_gene: TRBJ1-1
CDR3aa: CATNDRRGNTEAFF
CDR3nt: TGTGCCACCAACGACAGGCGGGGGAACACTGAAGCTTTCTTT

abundance: -
d_gene: -
v_gene: TRBV12-5
len: 15
j_gene: TRBJ2-3
CDR3aa: CASGFVSTRRNTQYF
CDR3nt: TGTGCTAGTGGTTTCGTATCGACTCGTCGGAATACGCAGTATTTT

abundance: -
d_gene: -
v_gene: TRBV27
len: 15
j_gene: TRBJ2-7
CDR3aa: CASSQDGASFDEQYF
CDR3nt: TGTGCCAGCAGCCAAGACGGGGCTAGCTTTGACGAGCAGTACTTC

abundance: once
d_gene: TRBD2
v_gene: TRBV5-1
len: 13
j_gene: TRBJ2-7
CDR3aa: CASSPTSHYEQYF
CDR3nt: TGCGCCAGCAGCCCGACTAGCCACTACGAGCAGTACTTC

abundance: -
d_gene: TRBD2
v_gene: TRBV20-1
len: 14
j_gene: TRBJ2-5
CDR3aa: CSARPTSGERTQYF
CDR3nt: TGCAGTGCTAGGCCTACTAGCGGGGAAAGGACCCAGTACTTC

abundance: -
d_gene: TRBD1
v_gene: TRBV30
len: 15
j_gene: TRBJ1-5
CDR3aa: CAWGEGTGIRQPQHF
CDR3nt: TGTGCCTGGGGGGAAGGGACAGGGATAAGGCAGCCCCAGCATTTT

abundance: few
d_gene: TRBD1
v_gene: TRBV12-3/TRBV12-4
len: 14
j_gene: TRBJ1-1
CDR3aa: CASSLEGAYTEAFF
CDR3nt: TGTGCCAGCAGTTTAGAGGGGGCCTACACTGAAGCTTTCTTT

abundance: few
d_gene: TRBD1
v_gene: TRBV20-1
len: 13
j_gene: TRBJ2-1
CDR3aa: CSIRDRVHNEQFF
CDR3nt: TGCAGTATCCGGGACAGGGTCCACAATGAGCAGTTCTTC

abundance: -
d_gene: -
v_gene: TRBV6-2/TRBV6-3
len: 12
j_gene: TRBJ1-2
CDR3aa: CASADSNYGYTF
CDR3nt: TGTGCCAGCGCCGACAGTAACTATGGCTACACCTTC